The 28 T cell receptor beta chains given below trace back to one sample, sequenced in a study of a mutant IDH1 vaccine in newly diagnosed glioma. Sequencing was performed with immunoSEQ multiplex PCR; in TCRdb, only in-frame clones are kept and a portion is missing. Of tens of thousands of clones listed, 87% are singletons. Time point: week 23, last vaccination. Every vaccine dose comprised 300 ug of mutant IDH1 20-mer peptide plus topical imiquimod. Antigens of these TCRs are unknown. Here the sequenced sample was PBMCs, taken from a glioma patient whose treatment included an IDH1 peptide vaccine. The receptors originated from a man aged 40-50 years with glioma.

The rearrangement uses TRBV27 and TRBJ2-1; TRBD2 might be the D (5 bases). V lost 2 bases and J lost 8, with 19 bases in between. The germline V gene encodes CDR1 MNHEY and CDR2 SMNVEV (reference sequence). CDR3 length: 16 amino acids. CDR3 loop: CASSLLTRRESDEQFF. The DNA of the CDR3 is TGTGCCAGCAGTTTACTTACTAGAAGAGAGAGCGATGAGCAGTTCTTC.

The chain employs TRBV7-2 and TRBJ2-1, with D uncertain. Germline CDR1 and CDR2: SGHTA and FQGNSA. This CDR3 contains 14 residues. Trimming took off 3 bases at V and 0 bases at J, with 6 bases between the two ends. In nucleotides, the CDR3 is TGTGCCAGCAGCTTGAGAGCCTCCTACAATGAGCAGTTCTTC. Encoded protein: CASSLRASYNEQFF.

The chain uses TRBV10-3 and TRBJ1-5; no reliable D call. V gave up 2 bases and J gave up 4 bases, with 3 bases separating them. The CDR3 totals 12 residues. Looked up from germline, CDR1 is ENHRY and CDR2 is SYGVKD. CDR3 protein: CAISETNQPQHF. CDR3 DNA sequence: TGTGCCATCAGTGAGACAAATCAGCCCCAGCATTTT.

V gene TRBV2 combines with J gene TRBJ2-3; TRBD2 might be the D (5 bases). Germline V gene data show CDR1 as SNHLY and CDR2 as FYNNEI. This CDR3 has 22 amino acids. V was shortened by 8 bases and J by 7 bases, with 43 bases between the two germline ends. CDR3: CASSYGTPRIREGRLNIHTQYF. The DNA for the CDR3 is TGTGCCAGCTCCTACGGAACGCCCCGGATACGGGAAGGTCGTTTGAACATCCATACGCAGTATTTT.

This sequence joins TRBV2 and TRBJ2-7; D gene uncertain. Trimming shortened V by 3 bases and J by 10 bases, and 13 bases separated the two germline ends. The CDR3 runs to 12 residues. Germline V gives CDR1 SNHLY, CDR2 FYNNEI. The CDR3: CASSDTRFGQYF. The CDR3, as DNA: TGTGCCAGCAGTGACACCCGGTTCGGACAGTACTTC.

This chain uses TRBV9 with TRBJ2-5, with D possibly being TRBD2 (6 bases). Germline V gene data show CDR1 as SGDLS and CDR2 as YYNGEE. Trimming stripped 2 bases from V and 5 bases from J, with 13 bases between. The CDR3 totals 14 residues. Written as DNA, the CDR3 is TGTGCCAGCAGCGTTAGCGGTCCTCGGGAGACCCAGTACTTC. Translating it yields CASSVSGPRETQYF. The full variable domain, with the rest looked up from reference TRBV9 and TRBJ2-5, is DSGVTQTPKHLITATGQRVTLRCSPRSGDLSVYWYQQSLDQGLQFLIQYYNGEERAKGNILERFSAQQFPDLHSELNLSSLELGDSALYFCASSVSGPRETQYFGPGTRLLVL.

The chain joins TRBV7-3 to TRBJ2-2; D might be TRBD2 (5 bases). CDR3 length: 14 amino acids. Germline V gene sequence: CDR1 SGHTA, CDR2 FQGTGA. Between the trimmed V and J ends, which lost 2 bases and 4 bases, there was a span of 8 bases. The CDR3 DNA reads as TGTGCCAGCAGCTTACTAGCAAGCACCGGGGAGCTGTTTTTT. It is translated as CASSLLASTGELFF.

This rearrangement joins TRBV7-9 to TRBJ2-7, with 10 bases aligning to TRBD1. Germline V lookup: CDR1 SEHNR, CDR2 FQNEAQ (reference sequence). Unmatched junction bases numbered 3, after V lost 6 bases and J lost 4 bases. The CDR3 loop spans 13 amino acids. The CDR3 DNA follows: TGTGCCAGCAGGCGGACAGGGGGATACGAGCAGTACTTC. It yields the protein CASRRTGGYEQYF.

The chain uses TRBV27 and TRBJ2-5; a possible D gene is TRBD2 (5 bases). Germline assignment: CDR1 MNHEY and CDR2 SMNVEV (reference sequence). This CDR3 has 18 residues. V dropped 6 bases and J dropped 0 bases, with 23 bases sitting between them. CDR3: CASRELLSGNHYQETQYF. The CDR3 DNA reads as TGTGCCAGCAGGGAGCTCCTCAGCGGAAACCACTACCAAGAGACCCAGTACTTC.

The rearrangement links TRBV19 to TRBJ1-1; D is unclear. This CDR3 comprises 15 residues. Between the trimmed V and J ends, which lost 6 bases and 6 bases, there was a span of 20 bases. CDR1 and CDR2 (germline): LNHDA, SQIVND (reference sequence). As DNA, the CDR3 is TGTGCCAGTAGCCCACCCGCCTCAATCGGGGCTGAAGCTTTCTTT. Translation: CASSPPASIGAEAFF.

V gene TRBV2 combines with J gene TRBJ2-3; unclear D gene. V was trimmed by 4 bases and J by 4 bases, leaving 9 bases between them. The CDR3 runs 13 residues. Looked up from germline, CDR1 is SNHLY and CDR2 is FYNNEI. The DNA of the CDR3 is TGTGCCAGCAGTGGGATTGGGGCAGATACGCAGTATTTT. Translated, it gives CASSGIGADTQYF.

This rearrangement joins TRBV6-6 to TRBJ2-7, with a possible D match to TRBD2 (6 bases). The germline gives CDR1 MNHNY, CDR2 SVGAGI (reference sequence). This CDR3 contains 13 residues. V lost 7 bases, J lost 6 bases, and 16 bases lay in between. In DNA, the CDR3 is TGTGCCAGCACACCCCACTTAGCGGCCGAGCAGTACTTC. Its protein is CASTPHLAAEQYF.

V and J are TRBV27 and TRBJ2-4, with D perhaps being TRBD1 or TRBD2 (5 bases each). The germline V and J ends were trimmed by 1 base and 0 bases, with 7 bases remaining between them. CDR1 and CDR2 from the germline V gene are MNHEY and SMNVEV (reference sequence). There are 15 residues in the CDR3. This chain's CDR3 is CASSLWGSAKNIQYF. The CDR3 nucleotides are TGTGCCAGCAGTTTATGGGGGTCAGCCAAAAACATTCAGTACTTC.

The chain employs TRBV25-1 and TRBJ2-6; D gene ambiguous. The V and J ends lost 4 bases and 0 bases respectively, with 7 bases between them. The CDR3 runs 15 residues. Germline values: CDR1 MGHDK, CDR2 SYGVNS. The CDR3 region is CASSGTFSGANVLTF. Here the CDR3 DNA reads TGTGCCAGCAGTGGGACCTTCTCTGGGGCCAACGTCCTGACTTTC.

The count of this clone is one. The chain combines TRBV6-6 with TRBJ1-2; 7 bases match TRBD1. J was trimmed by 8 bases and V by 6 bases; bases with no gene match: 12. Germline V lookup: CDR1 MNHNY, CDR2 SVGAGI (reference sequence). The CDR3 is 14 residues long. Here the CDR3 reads CASSYGGGGQGYTF. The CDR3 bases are TGTGCCAGCAGCTATGGAGGGGGCGGTCAAGGCTACACCTTC.

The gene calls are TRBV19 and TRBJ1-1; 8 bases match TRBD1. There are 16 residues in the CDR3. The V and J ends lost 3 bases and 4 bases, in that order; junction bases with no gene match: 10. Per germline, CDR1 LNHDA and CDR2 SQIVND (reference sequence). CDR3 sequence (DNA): TGTGCCAGTAGTATTCAGGGGGCTACTTTGAGCACTGAAGCTTTCTTT. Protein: CASSIQGATLSTEAFF. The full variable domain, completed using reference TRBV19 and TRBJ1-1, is DGGITQSPKYLFRKEGQNVTLSCEQNLNHDAMYWYRQDPGQGLRLIYYSQIVNDFQKGDIAEGYSVSREKKESFPLTVTSAQKNPTAFYLCASSIQGATLSTEAFFGQGTRLTVV.

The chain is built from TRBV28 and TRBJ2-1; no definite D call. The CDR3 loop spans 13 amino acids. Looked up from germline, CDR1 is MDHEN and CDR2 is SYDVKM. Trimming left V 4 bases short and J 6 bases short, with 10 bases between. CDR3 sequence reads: CASSSPPSNEQFF. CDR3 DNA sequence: TGTGCCAGCAGTTCTCCTCCTTCCAATGAGCAGTTCTTC.

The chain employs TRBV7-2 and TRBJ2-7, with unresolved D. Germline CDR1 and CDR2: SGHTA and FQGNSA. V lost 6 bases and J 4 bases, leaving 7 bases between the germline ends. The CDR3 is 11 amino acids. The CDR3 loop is CASREGYEQYF. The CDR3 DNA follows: TGTGCCAGCAGAGAAGGATACGAGCAGTACTTC.

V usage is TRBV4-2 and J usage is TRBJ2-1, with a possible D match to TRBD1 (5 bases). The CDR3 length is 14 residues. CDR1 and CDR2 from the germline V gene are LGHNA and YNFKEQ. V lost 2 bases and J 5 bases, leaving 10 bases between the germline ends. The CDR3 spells CASSQPQGDNEQFF. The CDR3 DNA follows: TGTGCCAGCAGCCAACCGCAGGGTGACAATGAGCAGTTCTTC.

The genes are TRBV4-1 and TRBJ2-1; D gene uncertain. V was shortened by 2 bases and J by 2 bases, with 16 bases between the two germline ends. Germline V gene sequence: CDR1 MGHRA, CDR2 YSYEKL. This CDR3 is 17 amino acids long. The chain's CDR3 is CASSQSSTPGAYNEQFF. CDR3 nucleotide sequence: TGCGCCAGCAGCCAATCCTCTACCCCAGGCGCCTACAATGAGCAGTTCTTC.

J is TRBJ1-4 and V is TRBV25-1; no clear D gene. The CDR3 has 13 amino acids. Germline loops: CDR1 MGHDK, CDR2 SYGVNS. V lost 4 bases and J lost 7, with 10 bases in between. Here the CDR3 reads CASSGGMFEKLFF. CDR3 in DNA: TGTGCCAGCAGTGGAGGGATGTTTGAAAAACTGTTTTTT.

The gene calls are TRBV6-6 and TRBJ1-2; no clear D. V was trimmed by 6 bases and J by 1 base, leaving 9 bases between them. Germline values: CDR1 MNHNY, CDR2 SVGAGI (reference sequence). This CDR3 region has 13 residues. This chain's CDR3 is CASRAGDNYGYTF. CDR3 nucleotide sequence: TGTGCCAGCAGGGCTGGGGATAACTATGGCTACACCTTC.

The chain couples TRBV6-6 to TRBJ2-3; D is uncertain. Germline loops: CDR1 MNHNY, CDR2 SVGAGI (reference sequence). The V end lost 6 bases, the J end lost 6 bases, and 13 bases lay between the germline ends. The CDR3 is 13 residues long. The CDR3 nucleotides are TGTGCCAGCAGAATAGACACATCCGATACGCAGTATTTT. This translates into CASRIDTSDTQYF.

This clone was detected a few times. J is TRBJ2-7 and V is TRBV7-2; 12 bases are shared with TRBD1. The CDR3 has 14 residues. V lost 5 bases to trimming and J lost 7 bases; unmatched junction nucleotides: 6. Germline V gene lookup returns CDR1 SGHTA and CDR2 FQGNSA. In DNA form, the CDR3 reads TGTGCCAGCAGCCCACGGGACAGGGGGCTGGAGCAGTACTTC. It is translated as CASSPRDRGLEQYF.

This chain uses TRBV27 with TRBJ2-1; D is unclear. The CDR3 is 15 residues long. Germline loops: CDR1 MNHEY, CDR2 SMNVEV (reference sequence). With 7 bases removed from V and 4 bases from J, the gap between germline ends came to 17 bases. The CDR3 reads CASTPGVAVYNEQFF. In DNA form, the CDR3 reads TGTGCCAGCACCCCTGGCGTTGCTGTTTACAATGAGCAGTTCTTC.

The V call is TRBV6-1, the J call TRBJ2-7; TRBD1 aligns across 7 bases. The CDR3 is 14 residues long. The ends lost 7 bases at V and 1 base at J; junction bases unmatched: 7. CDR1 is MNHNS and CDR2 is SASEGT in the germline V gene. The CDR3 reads CASKQGPPSYEQYF. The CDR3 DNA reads TGTGCCAGCAAACAGGGGCCCCCTTCCTACGAGCAGTACTTC.

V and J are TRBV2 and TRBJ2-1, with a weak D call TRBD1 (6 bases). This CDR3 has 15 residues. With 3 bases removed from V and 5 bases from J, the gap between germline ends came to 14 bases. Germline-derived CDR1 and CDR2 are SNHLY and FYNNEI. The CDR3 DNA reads TGTGCCAGCAGTGATAGTACTACAGGGAACAATGAGCAGTTCTTC. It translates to CASSDSTTGNNEQFF.

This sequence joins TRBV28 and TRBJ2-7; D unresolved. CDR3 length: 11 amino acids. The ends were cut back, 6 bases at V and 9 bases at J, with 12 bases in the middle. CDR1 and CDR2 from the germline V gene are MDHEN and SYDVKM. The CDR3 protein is CASRGYAAQYF. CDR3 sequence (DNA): TGTGCCAGCAGGGGGTATGCGGCGCAGTACTTC.